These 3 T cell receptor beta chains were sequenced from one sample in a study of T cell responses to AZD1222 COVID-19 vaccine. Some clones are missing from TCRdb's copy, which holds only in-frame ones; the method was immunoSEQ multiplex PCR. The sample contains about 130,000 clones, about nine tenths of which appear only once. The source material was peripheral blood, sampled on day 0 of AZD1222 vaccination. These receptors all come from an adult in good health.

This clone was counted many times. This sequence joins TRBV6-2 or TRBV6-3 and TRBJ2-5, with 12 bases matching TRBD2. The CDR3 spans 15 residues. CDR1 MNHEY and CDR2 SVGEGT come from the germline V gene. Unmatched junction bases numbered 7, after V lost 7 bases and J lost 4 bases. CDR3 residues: CASTPSGGAPETQYF. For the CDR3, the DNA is TGTGCCAGCACCCCTAGCGGGGGGGCCCCAGAGACCCAGTACTTC.

The CDR3 DNA reads as TGTGCCAGCAGCCCCTCGGCGGGGTACTACAATGAGCAGTTCTTC. It is translated as CASSPSAGYYNEQFF. This chain uses TRBV6-5 with TRBJ2-1; a possible D gene is TRBD2 (6 bases). Germline assignment: CDR1 MNHEY and CDR2 SVGAGI. V gave up 6 bases and J gave up 3 bases, with 15 bases separating them. The length of the CDR3 is 15 residues.

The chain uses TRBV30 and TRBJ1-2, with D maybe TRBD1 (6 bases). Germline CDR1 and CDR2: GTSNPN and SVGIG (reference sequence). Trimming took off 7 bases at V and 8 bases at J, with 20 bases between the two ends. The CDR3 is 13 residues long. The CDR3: CASSGGGAGGYTF. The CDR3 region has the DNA TGTGCCTCGAGCGGCGGGGGCGCGGGAGGCTACACCTTC.